Below are 23 T cell receptor beta chains sequenced from a single sample in a study of T-cell memory formation after mild COVID-19. MiXCR, run by TCRdb on the 5' RACE reads, gives a single entry per CDR3 protein. Found here are just over 400,000 distinct CDR3 sequences, 20% to 30% of them singletons; the top ten hold around 12%. Sequencing was carried out using PBMCs or a T cell subset sorted from them (not recorded which). Source of these receptors: an adult woman who had mild COVID-19 (a few samples of this study predate the infection). Cell type and time point are not known.

The chain links TRBV20-1 to TRBJ2-2; D is unclear. The CDR3 extends over 13 amino acids. V lost 8 bases and J lost 1, with 11 bases in between. Germline assignment: CDR1 DFQATT and CDR2 SNEGSKA (reference sequence). CDR3 residues: CSTVAVNTGELFF. In DNA, the CDR3 is TGCAGTACCGTGGCGGTGAACACCGGGGAGCTGTTTTTT.

The CDR3 is CATSDPTRQGANTGELFF. For the CDR3, the DNA is TGTGCCACCAGTGACCCTACCCGACAGGGCGCGAACACCGGGGAGCTGTTTTTT. This chain connects TRBV24-1 to TRBJ2-2; 7 bases fit TRBD1. The length of the CDR3 is 18 residues. Germline values: CDR1 KGHDR, CDR2 SFDVKD. V was clipped by 4 bases and J by 0 bases; unmatched bases: 10.

A few counts support this clonotype. This rearrangement joins TRBV3-1 to TRBJ2-5; 8 nucleotides line up with TRBD1. The V gene's germline CDR1 is LGHDT and CDR2 YNNKEL (reference sequence). The V gene end was trimmed by 1 base and the J gene end by 4 bases; junction bases not matched to a gene: 2. The CDR3 contains 14 residues. The CDR3 sequence is CASSQVGTGETQYF. The CDR3 bases are TGTGCCAGCAGCCAAGTGGGGACAGGAGAGACCCAGTACTTC.

The chain couples TRBV4-1 to TRBJ1-5; the match to TRBD1 covers 8 bases. Germline loops: CDR1 MGHRA, CDR2 YSYEKL. This CDR3 is 14 amino acids long. The J segment lost 4 bases and the V segment lost 1 base, leaving 0 bases of the junction unmatched. The CDR3 spells CASSQGTGNQPQHF. The DNA for the CDR3 is TGCGCCAGCAGCCAAGGGACAGGGAATCAGCCCCAGCATTTT.

This chain links TRBV7-3 with TRBJ1-2, with D hard to call. Trimming took off 1 base at V and 5 bases at J, with 14 bases between the two ends. The CDR3 loop spans 15 amino acids. Looked up from germline, CDR1 is SGHTA and CDR2 is FQGTGA. The CDR3 reads CASSLMVGQEYGYTF. In nucleotides, the CDR3 is TGTGCCAGCAGCTTAATGGTAGGGCAGGAATATGGCTACACCTTC.

This clonotype came up many times. The rearrangement uses TRBV27 and TRBJ1-1; D uncertain. Trimming removed 2 bases at V and 1 base at J, with 5 bases between. In germline, CDR1 is MNHEY, CDR2 SMNVEV (reference sequence). This CDR3 contains 13 residues. The CDR3 coding sequence is TGTGCCAGCAGTTTAAGCACGAACACTGAAGCTTTCTTT. This gives the protein CASSLSTNTEAFF.

The J gene is TRBJ2-7, the V gene TRBV5-1; D remains unclear. V lost 0 bases to trimming and J lost 5 bases, with 9 bases between them. The CDR3 covers 13 residues. From germline, CDR1 is SGHRS and CDR2 YFSETQ. The CDR3 protein is CASSLGPLDEQYF. The CDR3 region has the DNA TGCGCCAGCAGCTTGGGCCCTCTCGACGAGCAGTACTTC.

This clonotype occurred many times. The V gene is TRBV7-9, the J gene TRBJ1-6; TRBD1 matches 8 bases. V gave up 11 bases and J gave up 2 bases; unmatched junction bases: 5. The CDR3 contains 14 residues. Germline lookup yields CDR1 SEHNR and CDR2 FQNEAQ (reference sequence). The CDR3 sequence is CASQTGAYNSPLHF. The CDR3 nucleotides read TGTGCCTCCCAGACAGGGGCCTATAATTCACCCCTCCACTTT. The variable domain in full, with the rest retrieved from reference TRBV7-9 and TRBJ1-6, is DTGVSQNPRHKITKRGQNVTFRCDPISEHNRLYWYRQTLGQGPEFLTYFQNEAQLEKSRLLSDRFSAERPKGSFSTLEIQRTEQGDSAMYLCASQTGAYNSPLHFGNGTRLTVT.

The chain recombines TRBV6-5 with TRBJ2-1; 10 bases are a match to TRBD2. Germline V gives CDR1 MNHEY, CDR2 SVGAGI. Unmatched junction bases numbered 5, after V lost 5 bases and J lost 7 bases. The CDR3 sequence is 14 residues long. The CDR3 DNA sequence: TGTGCCAGCAGTCCGGGACTAGCGTGGAATGAGCAGTTCTTC. Its protein is CASSPGLAWNEQFF.

This clonotype was seen a handful of times. The chain has TRBV6-1 and TRBJ2-7; D possibly corresponds to TRBD1 (5 bases). The ends were cut back, 8 bases at V and 3 bases at J, with 11 bases in the middle. Germline CDR1 is MNHNS and CDR2 is SASEGT. CDR3 size: 12 residues. This CDR3 reads CASEQVYYEQYF. CDR3 in DNA: TGTGCCAGCGAACAGGTGTACTACGAGCAGTACTTC.

This clonotype was observed a handful of times. The genes are TRBV5-5 and TRBJ2-7; the match to TRBD2 covers 9 bases. Trimming cost V 6 bases and J 5 bases; bases outside gene matches: 15. Germline V gene lookup returns CDR1 SGHKS and CDR2 YYEKEE (reference sequence). The CDR3 runs 16 residues. CDR3 DNA sequence: TGTGCCAGCATCAGAGAGTTTAGCGGGAGAATGGACGAGCAGTACTTC. It yields the protein CASIREFSGRMDEQYF. Full variable domain (outside the CDR3, taken from reference TRBV5-5 and TRBJ2-7): DAGVTQSPTHLIKTRGQQVTLRCSPISGHKSVSWYQQVLGQGPQFIFQYYEKEERGRGNFPDRFSARQFPNYSSELNVNALLLGDSALYLCASIREFSGRMDEQYFGPGTRLTVT.

This clonotype was detected a few times. The chain employs TRBV18 and TRBJ2-1; 11 nucleotides line up with TRBD2. Germline CDR1 is KGHSH and CDR2 is LQKENI. CDR3 length: 17 residues. The J segment lost 7 bases and the V segment lost 2 bases, leaving 10 bases of the junction unmatched. The CDR3 nucleotides are TGTGCCAGCTCACCATCCCTGACTAGCGGGATTAGGAATGAGCAGTTCTTC. Translating gives CASSPSLTSGIRNEQFF. Filled out from reference TRBV18 and TRBJ2-1, the complete variable domain reads NAGVMQNPRHLVRRRGQEARLRCSPMKGHSHVYWYRQLPEEGLKFMVYLQKENIIDESGMPKERFSAEFPKEGPSILRIQQVVRGDSAAYFCASSPSLTSGIRNEQFFGPGTRLTVL.

In this sample, this clonotype turned up a few times. The V and J genes are TRBV12-3 or TRBV12-4 and TRBJ1-1, with D hard to call. V lost 5 bases to trimming and J lost 0 bases, with 10 bases between them. The CDR3 has 14 residues. CDR3 coding DNA: TGTGCCAGCAGTACTACGCCCGTGAACACTGAAGCTTTCTTT. Protein sequence: CASSTTPVNTEAFF.

This clonotype has a count of ten or more. The V and J genes are TRBV4-3 and TRBJ2-3; a possible D gene is TRBD1 (5 bases). Trimming cost V 0 bases and J 3 bases, with 13 bases left between them. The germline gives CDR1 LGHNA, CDR2 YSLEER. The length of the CDR3 is 16 residues. CDR3 residues: CASSQDLQGWTDTQYF. CDR3 nucleotide sequence: TGCGCCAGCAGCCAAGATTTGCAGGGTTGGACAGATACGCAGTATTTT.

V and J are TRBV3-1 and TRBJ2-7, with no clear D. The CDR3 loop spans 15 amino acids. In germline, CDR1 is LGHDT, CDR2 YNNKEL (reference sequence). The ends were cut back, 1 base at V and 0 bases at J, with 10 bases in the middle. The CDR3 region has the DNA TGTGCCAGCAGCCAAGGCCCTGGAAGCTCCTACGAGCAGTACTTC. It codes for CASSQGPGSSYEQYF.

This clonotype was observed a few times. This chain links TRBV11-2 with TRBJ2-7; 10 bases match TRBD2. Germline trimming cut 2 bases from V and 2 bases from J; bases unmatched to any gene: 6. Germline V lookup: CDR1 SGHAT, CDR2 FQNNGV. The CDR3 has 16 amino acids. CDR3 nucleotides: TGTGCCAGCAGCTTATCCGCTAGCGGGAGAGCCTACGAGCAGTACTTC. It specifies CASSLSASGRAYEQYF.

This clonotype was seen a handful of times. V gene TRBV9 combines with J gene TRBJ2-3, with 13 bases lining up with TRBD2. The CDR3 length is 16 residues. Germline loops: CDR1 SGDLS, CDR2 YYNGEE. Trimming at V came to 3 bases and at J to 5 bases, leaving 6 bases not matched to a gene. CDR3 residues: CASSATGLAGEDTQYF. The CDR3 region has the DNA TGTGCCAGCAGCGCAACTGGACTAGCGGGGGAAGATACGCAGTATTTT. The full variable domain, in which reference TRBV9 and TRBJ2-3 provide the parts outside the CDR3, is DSGVTQTPKHLITATGQRVTLRCSPRSGDLSVYWYQQSLDQGLQFLIQYYNGEERAKGNILERFSAQQFPDLHSELNLSSLELGDSALYFCASSATGLAGEDTQYFGPGTRLTVL.

This clonotype occurred a few times. J is TRBJ2-5 and V is TRBV5-1; D may match TRBD1 or TRBD2 (6 bases each). V was clipped by 4 bases and J by 2 bases, with 15 bases between them. The V gene's germline CDR1 is SGHRS and CDR2 YFSETQ. The CDR3 has 15 amino acids. The CDR3 loop is CASSVGGGNQETQYF. CDR3 sequence (DNA): TGCGCCAGCAGCGTCGGAGGGGGGAATCAAGAGACCCAGTACTTC.

The chain uses TRBV6-5 and TRBJ2-7, with D unresolved. The CDR3 is made up of 13 amino acids. Per the germline V gene, CDR1 is MNHEY and CDR2 is SVGAGI. Trimming shortened V by 4 bases and J by 3 bases, and 10 bases separated the two germline ends. CDR3 coding DNA: TGTGCCAGCAGTTCTTGGCAGTTCTACGAGCAGTACTTC. This gives the protein CASSSWQFYEQYF.

This clonotype was seen a few times. The chain has TRBV27 and TRBJ2-1, with TRBD2 matching 10 bases. Germline-derived CDR1 and CDR2 are MNHEY and SMNVEV (reference sequence). The junction had 7 bases not matched to a gene; V was cut back by 3 bases and J by 5 bases. The CDR3 consists of 16 residues. The CDR3 DNA reads as TGTGCCAGCAGTTTCGGCGGCAGCGGGAGGGACAATGAGCAGTTCTTC. Encoded protein: CASSFGGSGRDNEQFF.

The chain joins TRBV5-1 to TRBJ2-2, with 12 bases lining up with TRBD1. The germline V gene has CDR1 SGHRS and CDR2 YFSETQ. This CDR3 comprises 17 residues. The V and J ends lost 4 bases and 8 bases, in that order; junction bases with no gene match: 12. For the CDR3, the DNA is TGCGCCAGCAGCCTCTCTCGGGGGACAGGGGGCTCGGGGGAGCTGTTTTTT. It translates to CASSLSRGTGGSGELFF.

This clonotype turned up a few times. This chain joins TRBV4-1 and TRBJ2-1, with D unclear. Trimming left V 2 bases short and J 0 bases short, with 17 bases between. The germline gives CDR1 MGHRA, CDR2 YSYEKL. The CDR3 runs to 18 residues. CDR3 sequence (DNA): TGCGCCAGCAGCCAATCCCCCCGGGCAGGTCCCTCCTACAATGAGCAGTTCTTC. This codes for CASSQSPRAGPSYNEQFF.

This clonotype was counted between two and nine times. This CDR3 is CASRGGWGTQETQYF. CDR3 nucleotide sequence: TGTGCCAGCAGGGGCGGATGGGGGACCCAAGAGACCCAGTACTTC. The rearrangement links TRBV3-1 to TRBJ2-5; the D gene could be TRBD1 or TRBD2 (5 bases each). Germline V gene lookup returns CDR1 LGHDT and CDR2 YNNKEL (reference sequence). This CDR3 region has 15 residues. The ends were cut back, 6 bases at V and 1 base at J, with 15 bases in the middle.